The clone carrying this T cell receptor beta chain was observed a handful of times. This specimen comes from a study of blood T cell repertoires in COVID-19. On the study more broadly: The United States, Italy and Spain supplied acute and convalescent COVID-19 samples. PBMCs, B-cell-depleted T cells, or T cells were the source of the cDNA or gDNA that made up the material.

Original processing notes: By means of reference gene primer amplification, nucleated cell counts were estimated. Data came from immunoSEQ multiplex PCR; TCRdb stores just in-frame clones and leaves some out. Clone size and V and J calls were adopted from that table, with D and trimming inferred from the DNA. Seen here are 300,000 to 350,000 clones, around 88% observed once, and the top ten hold 2.5% to 3%. This CDR3 is built from 15 residues. V gave up 5 bases and J gave up 10 bases; unmatched junction bases: 13. Germline-derived CDR1 and CDR2 are MDHEN and SYDVKM. The chain has TRBV28 and TRBJ2-1, with 8 bases lining up with TRBD2. The sequence was collected from a man aged 30-40 years with active or convalescent COVID-19. The sample was peripheral blood. This chain's CDR3 is CASSTLREGLGEQFF. CDR3 DNA: TGTGCCAGCAGTACCCTACGGGAGGGCCTCGGCGAGCAGTTCTTC.